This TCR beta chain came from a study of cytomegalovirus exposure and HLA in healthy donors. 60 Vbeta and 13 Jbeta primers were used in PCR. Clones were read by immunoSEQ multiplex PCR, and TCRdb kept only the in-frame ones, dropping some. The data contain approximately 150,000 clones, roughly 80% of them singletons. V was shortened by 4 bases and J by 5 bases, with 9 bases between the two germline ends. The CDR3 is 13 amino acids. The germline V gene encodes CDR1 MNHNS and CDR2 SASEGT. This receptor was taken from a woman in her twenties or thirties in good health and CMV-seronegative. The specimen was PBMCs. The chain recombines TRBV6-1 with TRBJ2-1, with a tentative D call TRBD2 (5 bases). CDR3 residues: CASSAGLHNEQFF. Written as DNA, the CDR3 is TGTGCCAGCAGTGCGGGGTTGCACAATGAGCAGTTCTTC.